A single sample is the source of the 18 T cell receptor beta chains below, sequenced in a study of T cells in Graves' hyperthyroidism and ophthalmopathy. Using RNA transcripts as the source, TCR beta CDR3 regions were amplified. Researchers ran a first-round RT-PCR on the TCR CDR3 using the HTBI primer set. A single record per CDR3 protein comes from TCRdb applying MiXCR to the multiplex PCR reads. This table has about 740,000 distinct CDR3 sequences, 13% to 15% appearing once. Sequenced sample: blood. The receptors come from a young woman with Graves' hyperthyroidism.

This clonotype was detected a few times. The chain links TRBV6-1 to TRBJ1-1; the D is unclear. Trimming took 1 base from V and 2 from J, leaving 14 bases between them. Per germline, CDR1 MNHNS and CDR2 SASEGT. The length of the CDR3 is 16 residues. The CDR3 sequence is CASSEEAQVLNTEAFF. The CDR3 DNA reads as TGTGCCAGCAGTGAAGAGGCCCAAGTACTTAACACTGAAGCTTTCTTT.

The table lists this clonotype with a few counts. CDR3 nucleotide sequence: TGTGCCAGCAGGTCCGGTGGTTCCTCCTATAATTCACCCCTCCACTTT. It encodes CASRSGGSSYNSPLHF. J is TRBJ1-6 and V is TRBV27; D not certain. Trimming removed 6 bases from V and 0 bases from J, with 12 bases in between. The CDR3 runs 16 residues. Germline V lookup: CDR1 MNHEY, CDR2 SMNVEV (reference sequence).

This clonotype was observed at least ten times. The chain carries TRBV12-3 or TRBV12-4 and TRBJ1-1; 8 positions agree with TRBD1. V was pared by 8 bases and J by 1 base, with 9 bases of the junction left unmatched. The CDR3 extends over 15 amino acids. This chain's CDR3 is CASSLGGTGNTEAFF. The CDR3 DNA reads TGTGCCAGCTCCCTAGGGGGGACAGGGAACACTGAAGCTTTCTTT.

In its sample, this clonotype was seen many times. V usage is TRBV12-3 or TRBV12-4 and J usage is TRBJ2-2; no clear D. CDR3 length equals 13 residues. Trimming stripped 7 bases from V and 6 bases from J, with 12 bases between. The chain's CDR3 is CASTIMVSGELFF. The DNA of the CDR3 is TGTGCCAGCACCATAATGGTCTCCGGGGAGCTGTTTTTT.

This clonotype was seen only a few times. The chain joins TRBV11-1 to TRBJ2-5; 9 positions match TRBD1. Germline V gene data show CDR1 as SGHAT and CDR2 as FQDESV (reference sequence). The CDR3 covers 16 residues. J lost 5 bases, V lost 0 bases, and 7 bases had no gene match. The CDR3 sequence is CASSLAGGQGAETQYF. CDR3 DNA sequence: TGTGCCAGCAGCTTAGCTGGGGGACAGGGAGCCGAGACCCAGTACTTC.

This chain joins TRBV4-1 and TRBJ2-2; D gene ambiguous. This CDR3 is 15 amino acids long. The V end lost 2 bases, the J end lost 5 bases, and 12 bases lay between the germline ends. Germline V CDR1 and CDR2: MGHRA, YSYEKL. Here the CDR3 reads CASSQFPQETGELFF. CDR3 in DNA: TGCGCCAGCAGCCAATTCCCGCAGGAAACCGGGGAGCTGTTTTTT.

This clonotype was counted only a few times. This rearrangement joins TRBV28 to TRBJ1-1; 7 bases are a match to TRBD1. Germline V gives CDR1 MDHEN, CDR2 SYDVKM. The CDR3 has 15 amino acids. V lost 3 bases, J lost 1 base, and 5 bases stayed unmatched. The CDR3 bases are TGTGCCAGCAGTTTCCCAGACAGGGCGAACACTGAAGCTTTCTTT. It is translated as CASSFPDRANTEAFF.

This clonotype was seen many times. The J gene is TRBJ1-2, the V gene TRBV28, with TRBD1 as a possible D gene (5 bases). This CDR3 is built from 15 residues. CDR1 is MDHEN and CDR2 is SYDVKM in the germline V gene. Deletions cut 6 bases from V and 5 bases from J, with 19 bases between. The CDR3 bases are TGTGCCAGCAGCAGTTGGGACGCGATAGGGTATGGCTACACCTTC. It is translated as CASSSWDAIGYGYTF.

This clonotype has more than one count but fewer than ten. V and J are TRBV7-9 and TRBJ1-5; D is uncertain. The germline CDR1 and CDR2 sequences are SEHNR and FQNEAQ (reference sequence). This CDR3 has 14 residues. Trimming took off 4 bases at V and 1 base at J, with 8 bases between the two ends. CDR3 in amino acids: CASSSLLSNQPQHF. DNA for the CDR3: TGTGCCAGCAGCTCCCTGTTGAGCAATCAGCCCCAGCATTTT.

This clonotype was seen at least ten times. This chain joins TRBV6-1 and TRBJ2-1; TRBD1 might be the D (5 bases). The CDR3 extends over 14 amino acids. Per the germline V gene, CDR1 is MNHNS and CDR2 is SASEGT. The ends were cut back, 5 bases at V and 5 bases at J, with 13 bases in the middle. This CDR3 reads CASSKTVNNNEQFF. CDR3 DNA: TGTGCCAGCAGTAAGACAGTAAACAACAATGAGCAGTTCTTC.

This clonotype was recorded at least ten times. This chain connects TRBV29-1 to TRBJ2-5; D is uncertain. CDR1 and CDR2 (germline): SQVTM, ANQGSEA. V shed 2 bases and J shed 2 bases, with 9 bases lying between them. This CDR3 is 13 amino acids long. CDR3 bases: TGCAGCGTTGAATCAAGGCAGCAAGAGACCCAGTACTTC. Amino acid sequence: CSVESRQQETQYF.

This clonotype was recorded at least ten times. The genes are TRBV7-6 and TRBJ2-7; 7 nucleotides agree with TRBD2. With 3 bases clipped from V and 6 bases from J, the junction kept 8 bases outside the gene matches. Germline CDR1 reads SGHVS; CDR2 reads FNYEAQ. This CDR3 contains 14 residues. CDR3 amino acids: CASSFRGSLGEQYF. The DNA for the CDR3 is TGTGCCAGCAGCTTTCGCGGGAGTCTGGGCGAGCAGTACTTC.

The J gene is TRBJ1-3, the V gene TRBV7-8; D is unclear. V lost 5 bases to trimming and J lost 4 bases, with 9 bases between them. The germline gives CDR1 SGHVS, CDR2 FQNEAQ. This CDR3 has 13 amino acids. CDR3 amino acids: CASSHPEGNTIYF. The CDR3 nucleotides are TGTGCCAGCAGCCACCCCGAGGGAAACACCATATATTTT.

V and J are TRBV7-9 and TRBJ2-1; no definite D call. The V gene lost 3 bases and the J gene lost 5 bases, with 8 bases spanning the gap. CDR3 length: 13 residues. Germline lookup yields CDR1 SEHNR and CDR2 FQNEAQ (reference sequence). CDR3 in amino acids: CASSFRLDNEQFF. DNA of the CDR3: TGTGCCAGCAGCTTCAGACTCGACAATGAGCAGTTCTTC.

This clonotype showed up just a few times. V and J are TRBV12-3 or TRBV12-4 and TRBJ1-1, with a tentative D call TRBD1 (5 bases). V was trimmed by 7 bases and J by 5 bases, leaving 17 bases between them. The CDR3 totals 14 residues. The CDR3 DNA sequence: TGTGCCAGCAATCCAATAAAGTGGGGGACTGAAGCTTTCTTT. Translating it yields CASNPIKWGTEAFF.

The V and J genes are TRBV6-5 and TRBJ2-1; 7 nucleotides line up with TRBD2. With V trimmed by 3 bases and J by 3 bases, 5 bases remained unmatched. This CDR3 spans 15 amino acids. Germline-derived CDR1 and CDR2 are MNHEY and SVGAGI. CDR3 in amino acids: CASSYWLADYNEQFF. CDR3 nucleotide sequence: TGTGCCAGCAGTTATTGGCTAGCGGACTACAATGAGCAGTTCTTC.

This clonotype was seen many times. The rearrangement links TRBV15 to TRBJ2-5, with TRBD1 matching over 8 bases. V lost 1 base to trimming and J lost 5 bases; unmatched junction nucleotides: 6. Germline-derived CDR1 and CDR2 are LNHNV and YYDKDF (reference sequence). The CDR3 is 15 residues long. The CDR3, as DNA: TGTGCCACCAGCAGAGGGACAGGGAGAGGGGAGACCCAGTACTTC. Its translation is CATSRGTGRGETQYF.

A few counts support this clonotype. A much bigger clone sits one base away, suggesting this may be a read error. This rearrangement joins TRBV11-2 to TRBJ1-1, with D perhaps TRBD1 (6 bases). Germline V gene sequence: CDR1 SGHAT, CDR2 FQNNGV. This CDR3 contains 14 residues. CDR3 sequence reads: CAGSRGTRNTEAFF. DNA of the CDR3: TGTGCCGGCAGCCGGGGGACAAGGAACACTGAAGCTTTCTTT.